The 20 T cell receptor beta chains below come from one sample, sequenced in a study of cytomegalovirus exposure and HLA in healthy donors. The PCR was carried out with 60 Vbeta primers and 13 Jbeta primers. TCRdb's copy holds only in-frame clones and misses some; the assay was immunoSEQ multiplex PCR. The table lists some 180,000 clones, 80% of them singletons, with 1.5% to 2% in the top ten. Material: PBMCs. Receptors were obtained from a woman aged 30 to 39 in good health and CMV-seronegative.

The CDR3 spells CASSNGPGGYTF. In DNA, the CDR3 is TGTGCCAGCAGTAATGGGCCTGGGGGCTACACCTTC. This chain links TRBV6-5 with TRBJ1-2; no clear D gene. Germline CDR1 is MNHEY and CDR2 is SVGAGI. The V end was cut by 5 bases, the J end by 8 bases, with 12 bases between. The CDR3 is 12 residues long.

The chain uses TRBV5-1 and TRBJ1-1; TRBD1 matches at 10 bases. With V trimmed by 0 bases and J by 1 base, 3 bases remained unmatched. Per the germline V gene, CDR1 is SGHRS and CDR2 is YFSETQ. The CDR3 loop spans 16 amino acids. CDR3 nucleotide sequence: TGCGCCAGCAGCTTGGGGGACAGGGGATGGAACACTGAAGCTTTCTTT. This codes for CASSLGDRGWNTEAFF.

The rearrangement links TRBV2 to TRBJ1-5; D is undetermined. V was clipped by 3 bases and J by 1 base, with 4 bases between them. CDR1 is SNHLY and CDR2 is FYNNEI in the germline V gene. The CDR3 is 13 residues long. As DNA, the CDR3 is TGTGCCAGCAGTGAGGAGAGCAATCAGCCCCAGCATTTT. Protein product: CASSEESNQPQHF.

The chain is built from TRBV30 and TRBJ1-1, with D possibly TRBD1 on 5 matching bases. Germline CDR1 GTSNPN, CDR2 SVGIG (reference sequence). The CDR3 consists of 12 residues. Trimming took off 3 bases at V and 3 bases at J, with 8 bases between the two ends. The CDR3 loop reads CAWRQEDTEAFF. The CDR3, as DNA: TGTGCCTGGAGACAGGAAGACACTGAAGCTTTCTTT.

This chain connects TRBV6-6 to TRBJ2-2; 9 nucleotides align to TRBD1. Germline V lookup: CDR1 MNHNY, CDR2 SVGAGI (reference sequence). The CDR3 spans 16 residues. The J segment lost 1 base and the V segment lost 7 bases, leaving 7 bases of the junction unmatched. CDR3: CASITPGQGNTGELFF. DNA of the CDR3: TGTGCCAGCATCACCCCGGGACAGGGGAACACCGGGGAGCTGTTTTTT.

The rearrangement links TRBV7-6 to TRBJ2-1, with 9 bases lining up with TRBD1. J gave up 7 bases and V 3 bases, and 7 bases lay outside the gene matches. This CDR3 is built from 15 residues. The V gene's germline CDR1 is SGHVS and CDR2 FNYEAQ. CDR3 sequence reads: CASSLSGQGGNEQFF. In nucleotides, the CDR3 is TGTGCCAGCAGCTTGTCGGGACAGGGAGGGAATGAGCAGTTCTTC.

In this sample, this clone turned up once. This chain connects TRBV10-1 to TRBJ2-7; tentative D call: TRBD1 (5 bases). CDR1 WNHNN and CDR2 SYGVQD come from the germline V gene (reference sequence). The V end was cut by 6 bases, the J end by 7 bases, with 19 bases between. CDR3 length: 14 amino acids. DNA of the CDR3: TGCGCCAGCAGCCCCCTTGGCAGGGCTGGAGAGCAGTACTTC. It encodes CASSPLGRAGEQYF.

The chain joins TRBV7-2 to TRBJ1-1, with 7 bases matching TRBD1. Trimming cost V 6 bases and J 0 bases; bases outside gene matches: 1. The CDR3 is 13 amino acids. Germline V lookup: CDR1 SGHTA, CDR2 FQGNSA. The CDR3 nucleotides are TGTGCCAGCAGAGGACAGGTGAACACTGAAGCTTTCTTT. As protein: CASRGQVNTEAFF.

CDR3 region: CASSAPGGTQYF. CDR3 nucleotide sequence: TGCGCCAGCAGTGCCCCTGGAGGTACGCAGTATTTT. The chain couples TRBV10-1 to TRBJ2-3; weak D call: TRBD2 (5 bases). Germline CDR1 and CDR2: WNHNN and SYGVQD (reference sequence). This CDR3 contains 12 residues. V gave up 4 bases and J gave up 8 bases, with 10 bases separating them.

The V call is TRBV7-6, the J call TRBJ2-7; 7 nucleotides line up with TRBD2. The ends lost 8 bases at V and 0 bases at J; junction bases unmatched: 10. CDR1 is SGHVS, CDR2 FNYEAQ, per germline. This CDR3 contains 15 residues. Here the CDR3 DNA reads TGTGCCAGCGCTACGGTGGGAGGGAACTCCTACGAGCAGTACTTC. Translating it yields CASATVGGNSYEQYF.

The CDR3 nucleotides are TGCGCCAGCAGCTTCGTCGCAGGGGGTTGGACAGATACGCAGTATTTT. It codes for CASSFVAGGWTDTQYF. The gene calls are TRBV5-1 and TRBJ2-3, with 7 nucleotides matching TRBD1. Germline CDR1 reads SGHRS; CDR2 reads YFSETQ. J gave up 3 bases and V 2 bases, and 9 bases lay outside the gene matches. The CDR3 spans 16 residues.

This chain connects TRBV18 to TRBJ2-2; TRBD1 is a possible D gene (6 bases). The germline V gene encodes CDR1 KGHSH and CDR2 LQKENI. V dropped 6 bases and J dropped 8 bases, with 25 bases sitting between them. The CDR3 has 17 amino acids. The CDR3 DNA reads as TGTGCCAGCTCCCGAAGAGGAAGGGACACCCGAGGAGGGGAGCTGTTTTTT. Its protein product is CASSRRGRDTRGGELFF.

This chain's CDR3 is CASSDGGAGKNIQYF. The CDR3 DNA reads TGTGCCAGCAGTGACGGGGGGGCCGGCAAAAACATTCAGTACTTC. The V call is TRBV2, the J call TRBJ2-4, with 8 bases matching TRBD2. V lost 3 bases to trimming and J lost 3 bases; unmatched junction nucleotides: 4. The germline V gene has CDR1 SNHLY and CDR2 FYNNEI. The CDR3 length is 15 residues.

This clone was seen a few times. The V and J genes are TRBV2 and TRBJ2-5; 9 bases match TRBD2. The CDR3 has 15 residues. The ends lost 4 bases at V and 3 bases at J; junction bases unmatched: 6. Germline V gives CDR1 SNHLY, CDR2 FYNNEI. CDR3 sequence reads: CASSGKSSGEETQYF. The CDR3 DNA sequence: TGTGCCAGCAGTGGAAAGTCTAGCGGGGAAGAGACCCAGTACTTC.

The CDR3 reads CASSSLGRVQETQYF. The DNA for the CDR3 is TGCGCCAGCAGCTCATTGGGCAGGGTCCAAGAGACCCAGTACTTC. V gene TRBV5-1 combines with J gene TRBJ2-5, with a weak D call TRBD1 (5 bases). The germline V and J ends were trimmed by 3 bases and 1 base, with 13 bases remaining between them. There are 15 residues in the CDR3. Germline CDR1 and CDR2: SGHRS and YFSETQ.

The rearrangement joins TRBV13 to TRBJ2-3, with no clear D. Germline V gene data show CDR1 as PRHDT and CDR2 as FYEKMQ (reference sequence). The ends were cut back, 8 bases at V and 5 bases at J, with 14 bases in the middle. The CDR3 is made up of 13 amino acids. The DNA for the CDR3 is TGTGCCAGCCGCGACGAGGCGGAAGATACGCAGTATTTT. Translation gives CASRDEAEDTQYF.

The chain joins TRBV14 to TRBJ1-6; D might be TRBD1 (5 bases). The CDR3 runs 14 residues. Germline V gives CDR1 SGHDN, CDR2 FVKESK. V was trimmed by 3 bases and J by 5 bases, leaving 8 bases between them. The CDR3 reads CASSQGGNNSPLHF. CDR3 bases: TGTGCCAGCAGCCAGGGGGGAAATAATTCACCCCTCCACTTT.

V and J are TRBV25-1 and TRBJ2-2; 9 nucleotides align to TRBD2. Germline V lookup: CDR1 MGHDK, CDR2 SYGVNS. With V trimmed by 5 bases and J by 4 bases, 14 bases remained unmatched. CDR3 length: 18 residues. This chain's CDR3 is CASSRGGLAGRITGELFF. CDR3 nucleotide sequence: TGTGCCAGCAGTCGAGGTGGTCTAGCGGGGAGAATCACCGGGGAGCTGTTTTTT.

In DNA, the CDR3 is TGCGCCAGCAGTCCCGGGACTGCGACCGGGGAGCTGTTTTTT. Protein: CASSPGTATGELFF. This chain uses TRBV5-1 with TRBJ2-2, with TRBD2 as a possible D gene (6 bases). This CDR3 comprises 14 residues. Germline V gene lookup returns CDR1 SGHRS and CDR2 YFSETQ. V was pared by 5 bases and J by 5 bases, with 13 bases between.

The chain carries TRBV25-1 and TRBJ2-7, with D perhaps matching TRBD2 (6 bases). The germline V and J ends were trimmed by 4 bases and 7 bases, with 11 bases remaining between them. CDR3 size: 12 residues. From germline, CDR1 is MGHDK and CDR2 SYGVNS. CDR3 in amino acids: CASSGVGGEQYF. The CDR3 DNA sequence: TGTGCCAGCAGTGGGGTTGGGGGGGAGCAGTACTTC.